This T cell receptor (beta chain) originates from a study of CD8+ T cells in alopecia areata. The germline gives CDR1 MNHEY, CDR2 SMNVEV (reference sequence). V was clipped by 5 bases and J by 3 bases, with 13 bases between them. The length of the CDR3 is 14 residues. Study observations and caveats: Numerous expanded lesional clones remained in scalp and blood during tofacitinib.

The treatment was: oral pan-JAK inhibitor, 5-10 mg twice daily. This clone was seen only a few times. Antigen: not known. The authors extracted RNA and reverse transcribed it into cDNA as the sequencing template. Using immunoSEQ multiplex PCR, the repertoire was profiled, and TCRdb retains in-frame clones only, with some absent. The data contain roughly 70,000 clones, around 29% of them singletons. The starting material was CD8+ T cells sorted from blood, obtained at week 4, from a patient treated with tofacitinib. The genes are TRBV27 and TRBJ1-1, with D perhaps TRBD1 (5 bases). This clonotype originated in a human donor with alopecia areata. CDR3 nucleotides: TGTGCCAGCAGTACAAGTGGGGCACACACTGAAGCTTTCTTT. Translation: CASSTSGAHTEAFF.